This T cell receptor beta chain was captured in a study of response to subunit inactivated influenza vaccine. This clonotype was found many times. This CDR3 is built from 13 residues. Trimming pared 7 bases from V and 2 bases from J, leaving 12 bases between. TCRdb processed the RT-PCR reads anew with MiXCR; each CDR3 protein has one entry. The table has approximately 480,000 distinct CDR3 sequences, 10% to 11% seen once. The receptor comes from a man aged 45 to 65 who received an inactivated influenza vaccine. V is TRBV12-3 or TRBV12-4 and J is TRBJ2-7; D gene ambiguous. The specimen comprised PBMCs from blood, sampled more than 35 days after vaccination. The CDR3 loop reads CASKLSSTYEQYF. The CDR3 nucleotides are TGTGCCAGCAAACTTAGTAGTACCTACGAGCAGTACTTC.